The 32 T cell receptor beta chains below come from one sample, sequenced in a study of cytomegalovirus exposure and HLA in healthy donors. It was with 60 Vbeta and 13 Jbeta primers that the PCR ran. The assay was immunoSEQ multiplex PCR, and TCRdb's table has in-frame clones only and misses some. The profile shows about 200,000 clones, around 83% of them singletons. The sample was PBMCs. Receptors were obtained from a woman aged 40-49 years in good health and CMV-seronegative.

This rearrangement joins TRBV30 to TRBJ2-3, with a tentative D call TRBD1 (5 bases). Germline V gene data show CDR1 as GTSNPN and CDR2 as SVGIG (reference sequence). CDR3 size: 13 residues. Trimming shortened V by 2 bases and J by 10 bases, and 16 bases separated the two germline ends. The CDR3 region has the DNA TGTGCCTGGAGTTTGTCCACAGGCGGATCGCAGTATTTT. This gives the protein CAWSLSTGGSQYF.

The chain carries TRBV7-9 and TRBJ1-2, with D maybe TRBD1 (6 bases). Per the germline V gene, CDR1 is SEHNR and CDR2 is FQNEAQ (reference sequence). V lost 5 bases to trimming and J lost 5 bases, with 18 bases between them. The CDR3 has 15 residues. CDR3 protein: CASSGSLDRYYGYTF. The CDR3 DNA reads as TGTGCCAGCAGCGGCAGCTTGGACAGATATTATGGCTACACCTTC. Full variable domain (missing parts from reference TRBV7-9 and TRBJ1-2): DTGVSQNPRHKITKRGQNVTFRCDPISEHNRLYWYRQTLGQGPEFLTYFQNEAQLEKSRLLSDRFSAERPKGSFSTLEIQRTEQGDSAMYLCASSGSLDRYYGYTFGSGTRLTVV.

This clone has only a few counts. The chain has TRBV2 and TRBJ2-5; TRBD2 might be the D (6 bases). The end of the DNA aligns better with TRBJ2-7, so the J call may be wrong. This CDR3 spans 14 amino acids. The germline V gene has CDR1 SNHLY and CDR2 FYNNEI. The CDR3 here is CASSYGGKSYEQYF. The CDR3 nucleotides are TGTGCCAGCAGCTATGGGGGGAAATCCTACGAGCAGTACTTC.

In regard to this clone: Mismatch with germline at one junction end may stem from a read error. The chain employs TRBV6-5 and TRBJ2-3, with TRBD1 matching over 7 bases. From germline, CDR1 is MNHEY and CDR2 SVGAGI. The CDR3 is 12 amino acids. DNA for the CDR3: TGTGCCAGCAGTAAGGGGACAGCTACGCAGTATTTT. This gives the protein CASSKGTATQYF.

The gene calls are TRBV4-1 and TRBJ2-7; 15 bases are a match to TRBD2. The CDR3 has 16 amino acids. V dropped 4 bases and J dropped 6; count of bases not matched to a gene: 7. Germline V gene sequence: CDR1 MGHRA, CDR2 YSYEKL. The CDR3: CASSRGLAGGSPEQYF. Written as DNA, the CDR3 is TGCGCCAGCAGCCGGGGACTAGCGGGAGGATCACCCGAGCAGTACTTC.

This clone turned up a few times. V gene TRBV6-1 combines with J gene TRBJ2-1; 10 bases fit TRBD2. The CDR3 spans 14 residues. V shed 6 bases, J shed 3 bases, and the junction held 2 bases outside the gene matches. CDR1 is MNHNS, CDR2 SASEGT, per germline. The CDR3: CASRGTSDYNEQFF. The DNA for the CDR3 is TGTGCCAGCAGGGGGACTAGCGACTACAATGAGCAGTTCTTC.

The chain is built from TRBV27 and TRBJ2-6, with TRBD1 matching 8 bases. The CDR3 covers 16 residues. The trim removed 3 bases at V and 3 bases at J, leaving 4 bases unmatched. Germline lookup yields CDR1 MNHEY and CDR2 SMNVEV (reference sequence). CDR3 sequence: CASSFQGASGANVLTF. The CDR3 DNA follows: TGTGCCAGCAGTTTTCAGGGGGCGAGTGGGGCCAACGTCCTGACTTTC.

Written as DNA, the CDR3 is TGTGCCAGCAGTGAGTTGGTGGGGGGGACCAGCTATGGCTACACCTTC. Translating it yields CASSELVGGTSYGYTF. The chain carries TRBV6-1 and TRBJ1-2; a possible D gene is TRBD1 (5 bases). Trimming shortened V by 3 bases and J by 4 bases, and 18 bases separated the two germline ends. The CDR3 has 16 residues. Germline assignment: CDR1 MNHNS and CDR2 SASEGT.

V is TRBV7-2 and J is TRBJ2-1, with 15 positions matching TRBD2. V lost 5 bases to trimming and J lost 7 bases; unmatched junction nucleotides: 6. Germline-derived CDR1 and CDR2 are SGHTA and FQGNSA. The CDR3 runs to 16 residues. The DNA for the CDR3 is TGTGCCAGCAGCGGTGGAGGACTAGCGGGAGGGAATGAGCAGTTCTTC. Protein product: CASSGGGLAGGNEQFF.

As for this clone: One junction end does not reproduce the germline sequence, and a read error may be involved. V gene TRBV19 combines with J gene TRBJ1-1; D is unclear. The CDR3 extends over 14 amino acids. Per the germline V gene, CDR1 is LNHDA and CDR2 is SQIVND (reference sequence). CDR3 nucleotides: TGTGCCAGTAGTTTAGAGACAAGGAACACTGAAGCTTTCTTT. Translation gives CASSLETRNTEAFF.

The rearrangement uses TRBV5-1 and TRBJ2-5, with 9 bases matching TRBD1. Losses at the gene ends were 0 bases for V and 0 bases for J; bases not matched to a gene: 3. The germline CDR1 and CDR2 sequences are SGHRS and YFSETQ. This CDR3 contains 16 residues. CDR3 amino acids: CASSLGDRAYQETQYF. The DNA of the CDR3 is TGCGCCAGCAGCTTGGGGGACAGGGCGTACCAAGAGACCCAGTACTTC.

The chain couples TRBV11-2 to TRBJ2-7, with TRBD2 as a possible D gene (6 bases). The CDR3 spans 14 residues. V lost 6 bases to trimming and J lost 2 bases, with 14 bases between them. In germline, CDR1 is SGHAT, CDR2 FQNNGV. In DNA form, the CDR3 reads TGTGCCAGCAGTTACGGGACTCGCACCTACGAGCAGTACTTC. Translated: CASSYGTRTYEQYF.

With respect to this clone: The junction differs from germline at one of its ends, possibly a read error. This chain connects TRBV5-1 to TRBJ2-7; D might be TRBD1 (5 bases). The CDR3 is 8 residues long. Germline CDR1 SGHRS, CDR2 YFSETQ. In DNA, the CDR3 is TGCGCCACCCCATTCAGGGACTTC. Encoded protein: CATPFRDF.

The V and J genes are TRBV6-5 and TRBJ2-1; 16 bases map to TRBD2. Germline values: CDR1 MNHEY, CDR2 SVGAGI. This CDR3 spans 15 amino acids. Trimming took 6 bases from V and 12 from J; bases not matched to a gene: 8. As DNA, the CDR3 is TGTGCCAGCAGGTCCGGGACTAGCGGGAGGGTGGGGCAGTTCTTC. This gives the protein CASRSGTSGRVGQFF.

This clone was seen a single time. The chain has TRBV19 and TRBJ1-2; TRBD1 aligns across 7 bases. The CDR3 sequence is 14 residues long. Germline CDR1 and CDR2: LNHDA and SQIVND (reference sequence). V gave up 4 bases and J gave up 5 bases; unmatched junction bases: 7. The CDR3: CASSNRGFIYGYTF. CDR3 nucleotide sequence: TGTGCCAGTAGTAACAGGGGATTTATTTATGGCTACACCTTC.

V and J are TRBV6-5 and TRBJ2-7, with 8 bases that match TRBD2. V trimming: 0 bases; J trimming: 5 bases; junction bases outside the gene matches: 6. CDR1 MNHEY and CDR2 SVGAGI come from the germline V gene. The CDR3 has 15 residues. CDR3 residues: CASSYSSGSLHEQYF. As DNA, the CDR3 is TGTGCCAGCAGTTACTCGAGCGGGAGTCTCCACGAGCAGTACTTC.

This chain joins TRBV11-2 and TRBJ2-1; 13 nucleotides agree with TRBD2. Trimming removed 5 bases from V and 14 bases from J; junction bases left unmatched: 15. Per germline, CDR1 SGHAT and CDR2 FQNNGV. This CDR3 is built from 16 residues. The CDR3 loop reads CASSPLGLAGVWGEFF. CDR3 nucleotides: TGTGCCAGCAGCCCACTAGGACTAGCGGGAGTTTGGGGGGAGTTCTTC.

In its sample, this clone was seen once. The chain joins TRBV19 to TRBJ2-3; D not resolved. Trimming shortened V by 3 bases and J by 1 base, and 8 bases separated the two germline ends. The CDR3 runs to 14 residues. CDR1 and CDR2 from the germline V gene are LNHDA and SQIVND (reference sequence). The CDR3 sequence is CASSIGGGTDTQYF. The DNA for the CDR3 is TGTGCCAGTAGTATCGGCGGAGGCACAGATACGCAGTATTTT.

The rearrangement links TRBV7-6 to TRBJ2-7; a possible D gene is TRBD1 (6 bases). This CDR3 is 13 amino acids long. Trimming removed 4 bases at V and 0 bases at J, with 7 bases between. Germline assignment: CDR1 SGHVS and CDR2 FNYEAQ. CDR3 sequence reads: CASSWTDSYEQYF. CDR3 nucleotides: TGTGCCAGCAGCTGGACAGACTCCTACGAGCAGTACTTC.

The genes are TRBV27 and TRBJ1-1; 8 bases fit TRBD1. This CDR3 is 14 amino acids long. The V gene's germline CDR1 is MNHEY and CDR2 SMNVEV (reference sequence). Germline trimming cut 5 bases from V and 10 bases from J; bases unmatched to any gene: 12. The CDR3 region is CASSPILQGAGAFF. CDR3 DNA: TGTGCCAGCAGTCCAATCTTGCAGGGGGCGGGAGCTTTCTTT.

CDR3 amino acids: CASAGQGASYEQYF. The CDR3 DNA sequence: TGTGCCAGCGCCGGACAGGGGGCCTCCTACGAGCAGTACTTC. This sequence joins TRBV18 and TRBJ2-7, with TRBD1 matching 11 bases. CDR3 length: 14 amino acids. The ends lost 8 bases at V and 0 bases at J; junction bases unmatched: 3. The V gene's germline CDR1 is KGHSH and CDR2 LQKENI.

This sequence joins TRBV19 and TRBJ2-3; D is uncertain. V was clipped by 5 bases and J by 0 bases, with 12 bases between them. Per the germline V gene, CDR1 is LNHDA and CDR2 is SQIVND (reference sequence). This CDR3 is 15 amino acids long. The CDR3: CASSPSPVSTDTQYF. CDR3 coding DNA: TGTGCCAGTAGTCCCTCCCCGGTTAGCACAGATACGCAGTATTTT.

This chain links TRBV2 with TRBJ2-7; 9 nucleotides line up with TRBD1. V lost 3 bases to trimming and J lost 2 bases; unmatched junction nucleotides: 5. Germline CDR1 and CDR2: SNHLY and FYNNEI. The CDR3 has 15 residues. The CDR3 DNA is TGTGCCAGCAGTGATTTGGGGACAGGGACCTACGAGCAGTACTTC. It codes for CASSDLGTGTYEQYF.

The rearrangement joins TRBV5-8 to TRBJ2-3; TRBD2 agrees at 10 bases. V trimming: 4 bases; J trimming: 5 bases; junction bases outside the gene matches: 10. Germline lookup yields CDR1 SGHTS and CDR2 YDEGEE. The CDR3 extends over 16 amino acids. CDR3 loop: CASSPEVAGGVDTQYF. CDR3 DNA: TGTGCCAGCAGCCCGGAGGTAGCGGGAGGAGTAGATACGCAGTATTTT.

V gene TRBV28 combines with J gene TRBJ2-7, with TRBD2 as a possible D gene (5 bases). V dropped 4 bases and J dropped 3 bases, with 16 bases sitting between them. In germline, CDR1 is MDHEN, CDR2 SYDVKM. The CDR3 length is 15 residues. CDR3 coding DNA: TGTGCCAGCAGTTCTCCCGCGGGTTATAACTACGAGCAGTACTTC. Residues: CASSSPAGYNYEQYF.

This chain uses TRBV30 with TRBJ1-5; no firm D call. The CDR3 is made up of 14 amino acids. The germline gives CDR1 GTSNPN, CDR2 SVGIG (reference sequence). V was shortened by 4 bases and J by 0 bases, with 10 bases between the two germline ends. In nucleotides, the CDR3 is TGTGCCTGGACCCCCGTATTTAGCAATCAGCCCCAGCATTTT. It is translated as CAWTPVFSNQPQHF.

V and J are TRBV28 and TRBJ2-7; 9 bases fit TRBD2. The ends lost 6 bases at V and 3 bases at J; junction bases unmatched: 6. This CDR3 has 14 amino acids. The germline gives CDR1 MDHEN, CDR2 SYDVKM. The DNA of the CDR3 is TGTGCCAGCAGGGAGACTAGCGGTCGCTACGAGCAGTACTTC. As protein: CASRETSGRYEQYF. The complete variable domain, with remaining parts taken from reference TRBV28 and TRBJ2-7, reads DVKVTQSSRYLVKRTGEKVFLECVQDMDHENMFWYRQDPGLGLRLIYFSYDVKMKEKGDIPEGYSVSREKKERFSLILESASTNQTSMYLCASRETSGRYEQYFGPGTRLTVT.

This rearrangement joins TRBV5-1 to TRBJ1-5; D unresolved. V was cut by 0 bases and J by 3 bases, with 7 bases left in between. Germline V gene lookup returns CDR1 SGHRS and CDR2 YFSETQ. The CDR3 length is 14 residues. The CDR3 spells CASSLDSINQPQHF. DNA of the CDR3: TGCGCCAGCAGCTTGGACAGTATCAATCAGCCCCAGCATTTT.

This clone was recorded only once. CDR3 DNA sequence: TGTGCCTGGAGTATGAGAGATACGCAGTATTTT. Amino acids: CAWSMRDTQYF. The chain has TRBV30 and TRBJ2-3; D is undetermined. CDR1 is GTSNPN and CDR2 is SVGIG in the germline V gene (reference sequence). The V end lost 2 bases, the J end lost 5 bases, and 5 bases lay between the germline ends. The length of the CDR3 is 11 residues.

CDR3 protein: CATTLTMPDTQYF. The CDR3 DNA follows: TGTGCCACGACCCTCACTATGCCGGATACGCAGTATTTT. The chain employs TRBV2 and TRBJ2-3; no definite D call. V gave up 10 bases and J gave up 6 bases, with 17 bases separating them. Per the germline V gene, CDR1 is SNHLY and CDR2 is FYNNEI. This CDR3 has 13 residues.

The V and J genes are TRBV18 and TRBJ2-6, with TRBD1 matching 8 bases. The CDR3 extends over 17 amino acids. Germline trimming cut 5 bases from V and 0 bases from J; bases unmatched to any gene: 6. Germline CDR1 reads KGHSH; CDR2 reads LQKENI. Here the CDR3 reads CASSDKTGASGANVLTF. The CDR3 DNA sequence: TGTGCCAGCTCAGACAAGACAGGGGCCTCTGGGGCCAACGTCCTGACTTTC.

V and J are TRBV28 and TRBJ1-1, with a tentative D call TRBD1 (5 bases). Germline V gene lookup returns CDR1 MDHEN and CDR2 SYDVKM. CDR3 size: 15 residues. The V gene lost 5 bases and the J gene lost 0 bases, with 13 bases spanning the gap. The CDR3 loop is CASSGGSLMNTEAFF. The CDR3 region has the DNA TGTGCCAGCAGTGGGGGGTCACTAATGAACACTGAAGCTTTCTTT.